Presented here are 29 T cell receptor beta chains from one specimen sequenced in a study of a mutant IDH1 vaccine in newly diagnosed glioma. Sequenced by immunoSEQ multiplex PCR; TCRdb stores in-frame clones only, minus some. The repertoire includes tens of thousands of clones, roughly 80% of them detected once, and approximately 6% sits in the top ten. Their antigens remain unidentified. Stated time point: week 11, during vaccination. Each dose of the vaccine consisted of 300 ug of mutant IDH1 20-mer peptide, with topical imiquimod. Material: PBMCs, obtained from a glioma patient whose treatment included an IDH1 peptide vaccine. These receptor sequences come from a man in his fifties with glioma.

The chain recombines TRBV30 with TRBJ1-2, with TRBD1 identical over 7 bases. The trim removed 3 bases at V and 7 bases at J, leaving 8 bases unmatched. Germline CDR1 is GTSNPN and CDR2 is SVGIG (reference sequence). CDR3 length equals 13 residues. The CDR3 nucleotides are TGTGCCTGGAGCCAGGACAGGCGGGGTGGCTACACCTTC. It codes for CAWSQDRRGGYTF.

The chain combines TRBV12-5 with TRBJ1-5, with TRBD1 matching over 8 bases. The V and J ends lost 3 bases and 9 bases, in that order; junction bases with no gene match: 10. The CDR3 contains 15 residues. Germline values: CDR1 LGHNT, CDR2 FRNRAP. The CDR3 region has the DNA TGTGCTAGTGGTTTCGTGGGACAGGTAATAGGGCCCCAGCATTTT. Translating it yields CASGFVGQVIGPQHF. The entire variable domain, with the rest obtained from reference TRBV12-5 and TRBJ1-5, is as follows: DARVTQTPRHKVTEMGQEVTMRCQPILGHNTVFWYRQTMMQGLELLAYFRNRAPLDDSGMPKDRFSAEMPDATLATLKIQPSEPRDSAVYFCASGFVGQVIGPQHFGDGTRLSIL.

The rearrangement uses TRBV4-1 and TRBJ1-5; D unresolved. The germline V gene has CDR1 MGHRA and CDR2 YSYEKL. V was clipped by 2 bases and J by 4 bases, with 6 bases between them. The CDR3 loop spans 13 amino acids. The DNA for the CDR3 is TGCGCCAGCAGCCAAACTCAAAATCAGCCCCAGCATTTT. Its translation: CASSQTQNQPQHF.

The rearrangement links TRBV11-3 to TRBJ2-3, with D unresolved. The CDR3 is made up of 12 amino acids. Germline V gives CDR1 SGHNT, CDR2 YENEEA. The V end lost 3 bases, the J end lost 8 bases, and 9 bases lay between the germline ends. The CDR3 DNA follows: TGTGCCAGCAGCTTCGACGGCATTACGCAGTATTTT. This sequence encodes CASSFDGITQYF. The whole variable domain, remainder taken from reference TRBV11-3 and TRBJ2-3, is EAGVVQSPRYKIIEKKQPVAFWCNPISGHNTLYWYLQNLGQGPELLIRYENEEAVDDSQLPKDRFSAERLKGVDSTLKIQPAELGDSAVYLCASSFDGITQYFGPGTRLTVL.

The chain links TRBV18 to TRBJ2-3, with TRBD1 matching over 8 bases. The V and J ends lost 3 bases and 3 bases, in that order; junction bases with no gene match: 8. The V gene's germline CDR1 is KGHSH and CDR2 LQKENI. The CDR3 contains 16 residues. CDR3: CASSPAAGGATDTQYF. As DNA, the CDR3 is TGTGCCAGCTCACCGGCGGCAGGGGGCGCGACAGATACGCAGTATTTT.

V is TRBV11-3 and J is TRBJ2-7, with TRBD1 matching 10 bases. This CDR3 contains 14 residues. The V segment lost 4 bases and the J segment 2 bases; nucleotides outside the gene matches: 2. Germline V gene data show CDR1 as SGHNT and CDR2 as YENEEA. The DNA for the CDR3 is TGTGCCAGCAGCTCGACAGGGGGCCCCTACGAGCAGTACTTC. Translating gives CASSSTGGPYEQYF.

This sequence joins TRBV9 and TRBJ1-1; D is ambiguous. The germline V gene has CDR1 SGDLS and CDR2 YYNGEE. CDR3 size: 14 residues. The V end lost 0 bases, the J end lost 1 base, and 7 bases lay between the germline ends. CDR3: CASSVGPKNTEAFF. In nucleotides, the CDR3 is TGTGCCAGCAGCGTAGGCCCGAAGAACACTGAAGCTTTCTTT.

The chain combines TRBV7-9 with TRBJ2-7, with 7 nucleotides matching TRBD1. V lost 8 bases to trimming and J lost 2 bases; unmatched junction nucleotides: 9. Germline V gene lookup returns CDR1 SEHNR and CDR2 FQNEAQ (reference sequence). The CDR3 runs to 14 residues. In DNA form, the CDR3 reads TGTGCCAGCGGAACAGGGGATCGGACCTACGAGCAGTACTTC. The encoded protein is CASGTGDRTYEQYF. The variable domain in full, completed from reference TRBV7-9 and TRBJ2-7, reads DTGVSQNPRHKITKRGQNVTFRCDPISEHNRLYWYRQTLGQGPEFLTYFQNEAQLEKSRLLSDRFSAERPKGSFSTLEIQRTEQGDSAMYLCASGTGDRTYEQYFGPGTRLTVT.

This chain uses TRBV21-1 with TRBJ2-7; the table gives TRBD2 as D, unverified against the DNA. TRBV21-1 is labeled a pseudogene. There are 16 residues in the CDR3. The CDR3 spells CASSRRRLAGLYEQYF. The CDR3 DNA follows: TGTGCCAGCAGCAGACGTAGACTAGCGGGACTCTACGAGCAGTACTTC.

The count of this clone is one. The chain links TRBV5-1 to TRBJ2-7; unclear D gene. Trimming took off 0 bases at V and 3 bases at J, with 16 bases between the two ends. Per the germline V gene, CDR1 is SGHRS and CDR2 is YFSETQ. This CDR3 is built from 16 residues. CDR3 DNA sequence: TGCGCCAGCAGCTTGGCCCAAAGCCTGTCGGGCTACGAGCAGTACTTC. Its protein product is CASSLAQSLSGYEQYF.

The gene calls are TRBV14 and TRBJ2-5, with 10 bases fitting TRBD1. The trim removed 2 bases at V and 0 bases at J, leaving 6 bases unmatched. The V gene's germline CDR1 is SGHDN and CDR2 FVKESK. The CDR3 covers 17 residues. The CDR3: CASSQSPGTGDQETQYF. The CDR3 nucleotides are TGTGCCAGCAGCCAAAGCCCCGGGACAGGGGACCAAGAGACCCAGTACTTC.

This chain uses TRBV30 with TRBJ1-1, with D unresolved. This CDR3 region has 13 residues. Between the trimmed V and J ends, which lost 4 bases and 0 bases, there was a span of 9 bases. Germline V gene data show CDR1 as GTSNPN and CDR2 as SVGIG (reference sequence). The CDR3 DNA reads TGTGCCTGGACAGGAGATATGAACACTGAAGCTTTCTTT. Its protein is CAWTGDMNTEAFF.

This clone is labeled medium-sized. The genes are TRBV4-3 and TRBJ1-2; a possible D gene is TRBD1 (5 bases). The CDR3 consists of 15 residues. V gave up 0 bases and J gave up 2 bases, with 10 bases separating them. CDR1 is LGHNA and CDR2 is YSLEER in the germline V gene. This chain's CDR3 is CASSQEARENYGYTF. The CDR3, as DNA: TGCGCCAGCAGCCAAGAAGCCAGGGAGAACTATGGCTACACCTTC.

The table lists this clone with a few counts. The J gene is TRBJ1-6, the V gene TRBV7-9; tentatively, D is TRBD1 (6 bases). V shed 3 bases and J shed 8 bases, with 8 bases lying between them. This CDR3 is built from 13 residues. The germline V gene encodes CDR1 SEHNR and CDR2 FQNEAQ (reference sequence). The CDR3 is CASSLNRDSPLHF. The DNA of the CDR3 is TGTGCCAGCAGCTTGAACAGGGATTCACCCCTCCACTTT.

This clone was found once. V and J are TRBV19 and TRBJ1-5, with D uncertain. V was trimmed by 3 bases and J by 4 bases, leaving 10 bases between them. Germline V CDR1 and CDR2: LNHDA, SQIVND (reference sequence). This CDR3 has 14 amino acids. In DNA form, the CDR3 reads TGTGCCAGTAGTATCAGCACGGATAATCAGCCCCAGCATTTT. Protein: CASSISTDNQPQHF. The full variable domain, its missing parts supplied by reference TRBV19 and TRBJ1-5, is DGGITQSPKYLFRKEGQNVTLSCEQNLNHDAMYWYRQDPGQGLRLIYYSQIVNDFQKGDIAEGYSVSREKKESFPLTVTSAQKNPTAFYLCASSISTDNQPQHFGDGTRLSIL.

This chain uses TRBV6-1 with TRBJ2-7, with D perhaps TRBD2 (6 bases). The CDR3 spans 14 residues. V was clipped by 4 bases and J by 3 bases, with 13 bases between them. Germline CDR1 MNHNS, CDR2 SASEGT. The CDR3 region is CASSARDYVYEQYF. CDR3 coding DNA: TGTGCCAGCAGTGCGCGGGATTACGTCTACGAGCAGTACTTC.

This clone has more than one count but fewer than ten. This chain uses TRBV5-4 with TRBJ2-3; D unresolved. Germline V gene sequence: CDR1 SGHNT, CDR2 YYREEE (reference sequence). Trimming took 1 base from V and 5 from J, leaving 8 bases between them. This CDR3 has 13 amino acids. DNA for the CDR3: TGTGCCAGCAGCTTGAATTTAAAAGATACGCAGTATTTT. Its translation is CASSLNLKDTQYF.

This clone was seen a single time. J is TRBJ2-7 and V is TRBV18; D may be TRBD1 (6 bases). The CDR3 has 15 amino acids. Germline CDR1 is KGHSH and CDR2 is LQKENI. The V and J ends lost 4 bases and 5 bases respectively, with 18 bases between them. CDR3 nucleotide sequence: TGTGCCAGCTCACTTACCGCGGCAGGGGTTGACGAGCAGTACTTC. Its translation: CASSLTAAGVDEQYF.

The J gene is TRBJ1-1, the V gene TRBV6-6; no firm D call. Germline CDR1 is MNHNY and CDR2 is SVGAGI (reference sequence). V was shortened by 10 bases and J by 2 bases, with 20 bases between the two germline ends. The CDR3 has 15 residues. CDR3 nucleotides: TGTGCCACAACCCGTTGGGGAGCGCCTAACACTGAAGCTTTCTTT. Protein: CATTRWGAPNTEAFF.

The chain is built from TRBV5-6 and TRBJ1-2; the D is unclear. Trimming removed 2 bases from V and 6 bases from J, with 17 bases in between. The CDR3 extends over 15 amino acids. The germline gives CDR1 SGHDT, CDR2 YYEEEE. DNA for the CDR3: TGTGCCAGCAGCTTCGTAGGAATCGCCCTAGATGGCTACACCTTC. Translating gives CASSFVGIALDGYTF.

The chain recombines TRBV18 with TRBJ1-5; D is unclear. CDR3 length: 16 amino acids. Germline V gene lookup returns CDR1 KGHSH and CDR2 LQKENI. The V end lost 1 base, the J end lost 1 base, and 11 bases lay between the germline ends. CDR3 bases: TGTGCCAGCTCACCACGGGCAGGATTCAGCAATCAGCCCCAGCATTTT. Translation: CASSPRAGFSNQPQHF.

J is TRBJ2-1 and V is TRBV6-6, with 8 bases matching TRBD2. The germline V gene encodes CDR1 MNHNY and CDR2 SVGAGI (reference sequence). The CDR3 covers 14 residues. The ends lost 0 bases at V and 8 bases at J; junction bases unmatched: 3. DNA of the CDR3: TGTGCCAGCAGTTACTCGAGTAGCGGGGATGAGCAGTTCTTC. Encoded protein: CASSYSSSGDEQFF.

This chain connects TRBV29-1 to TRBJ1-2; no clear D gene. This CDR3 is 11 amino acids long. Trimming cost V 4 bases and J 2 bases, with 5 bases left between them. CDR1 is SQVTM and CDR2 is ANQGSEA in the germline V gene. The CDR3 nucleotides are TGCAGCGTTGGGGTCAACTATGGCTACACCTTC. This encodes CSVGVNYGYTF.

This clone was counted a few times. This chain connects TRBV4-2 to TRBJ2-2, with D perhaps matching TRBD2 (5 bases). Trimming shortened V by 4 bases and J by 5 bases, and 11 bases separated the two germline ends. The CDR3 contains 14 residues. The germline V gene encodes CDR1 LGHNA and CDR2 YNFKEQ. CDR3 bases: TGTGCCAGCAGCCGGGCTAGCTTGACCGGGGAGCTGTTTTTT. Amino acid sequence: CASSRASLTGELFF.

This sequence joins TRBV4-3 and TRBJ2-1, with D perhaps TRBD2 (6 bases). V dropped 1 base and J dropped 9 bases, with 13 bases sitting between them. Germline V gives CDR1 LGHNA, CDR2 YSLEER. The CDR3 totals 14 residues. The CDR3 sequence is CASSQVGGNFEQFF. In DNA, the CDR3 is TGCGCCAGCAGCCAAGTCGGGGGTAACTTTGAGCAGTTCTTC.

The CDR3 is CASSGDGLQETQYF. The DNA for the CDR3 is TGTGCCAGCAGCGGTGACGGACTCCAAGAGACCCAGTACTTC. J is TRBJ2-5 and V is TRBV9; D might be TRBD2 (5 bases). Germline values: CDR1 SGDLS, CDR2 YYNGEE. The CDR3 sequence is 14 residues long. V was trimmed by 3 bases and J by 1 base, leaving 10 bases between them. Based on the CDR3 plus reference TRBV9 and TRBJ2-5, the full variable domain is DSGVTQTPKHLITATGQRVTLRCSPRSGDLSVYWYQQSLDQGLQFLIQYYNGEERAKGNILERFSAQQFPDLHSELNLSSLELGDSALYFCASSGDGLQETQYFGPGTRLLVL.

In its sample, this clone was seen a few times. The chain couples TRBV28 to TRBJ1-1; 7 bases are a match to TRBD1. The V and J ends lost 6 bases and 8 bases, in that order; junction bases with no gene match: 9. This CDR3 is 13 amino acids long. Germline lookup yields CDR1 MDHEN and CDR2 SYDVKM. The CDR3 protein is CASSPNRGGEAFF. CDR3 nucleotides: TGTGCCAGCAGCCCCAACAGGGGAGGGGAAGCTTTCTTT.

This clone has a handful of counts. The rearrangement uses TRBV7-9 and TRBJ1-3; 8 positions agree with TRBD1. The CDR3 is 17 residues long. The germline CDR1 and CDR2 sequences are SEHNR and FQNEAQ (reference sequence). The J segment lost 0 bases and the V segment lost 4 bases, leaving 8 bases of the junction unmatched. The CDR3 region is CASSSTRQGSSGNTIYF. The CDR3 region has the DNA TGTGCCAGCAGCTCCACCCGACAGGGGAGCTCTGGAAACACCATATATTTT.

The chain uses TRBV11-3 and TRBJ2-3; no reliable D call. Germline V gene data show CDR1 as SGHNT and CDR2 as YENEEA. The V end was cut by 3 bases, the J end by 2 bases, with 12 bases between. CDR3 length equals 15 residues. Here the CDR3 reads CASSFGSYSTDTQYF. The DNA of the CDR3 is TGTGCCAGCAGCTTCGGAAGCTACTCCACAGATACGCAGTATTTT. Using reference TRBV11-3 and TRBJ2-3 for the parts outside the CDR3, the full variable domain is EAGVVQSPRYKIIEKKQPVAFWCNPISGHNTLYWYLQNLGQGPELLIRYENEEAVDDSQLPKDRFSAERLKGVDSTLKIQPAELGDSAVYLCASSFGSYSTDTQYFGPGTRLTVL.